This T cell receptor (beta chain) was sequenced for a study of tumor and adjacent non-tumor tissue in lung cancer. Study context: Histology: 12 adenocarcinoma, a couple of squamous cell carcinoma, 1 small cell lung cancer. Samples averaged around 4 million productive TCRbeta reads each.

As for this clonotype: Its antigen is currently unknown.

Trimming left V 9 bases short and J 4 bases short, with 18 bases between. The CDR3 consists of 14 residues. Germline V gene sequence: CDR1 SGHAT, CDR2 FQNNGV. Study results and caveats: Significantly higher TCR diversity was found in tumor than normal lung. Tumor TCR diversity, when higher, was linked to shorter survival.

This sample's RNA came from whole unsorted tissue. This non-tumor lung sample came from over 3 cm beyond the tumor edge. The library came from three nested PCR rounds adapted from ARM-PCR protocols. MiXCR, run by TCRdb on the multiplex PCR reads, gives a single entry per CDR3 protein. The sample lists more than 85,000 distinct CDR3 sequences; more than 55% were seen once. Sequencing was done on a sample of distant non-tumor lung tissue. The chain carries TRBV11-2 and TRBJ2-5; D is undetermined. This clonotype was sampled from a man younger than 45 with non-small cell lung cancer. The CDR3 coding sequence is TGTGCCAGGAGCAGTCGACTCGTCCTAGAGACCCAGTACTTC. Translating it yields CARSSRLVLETQYF.